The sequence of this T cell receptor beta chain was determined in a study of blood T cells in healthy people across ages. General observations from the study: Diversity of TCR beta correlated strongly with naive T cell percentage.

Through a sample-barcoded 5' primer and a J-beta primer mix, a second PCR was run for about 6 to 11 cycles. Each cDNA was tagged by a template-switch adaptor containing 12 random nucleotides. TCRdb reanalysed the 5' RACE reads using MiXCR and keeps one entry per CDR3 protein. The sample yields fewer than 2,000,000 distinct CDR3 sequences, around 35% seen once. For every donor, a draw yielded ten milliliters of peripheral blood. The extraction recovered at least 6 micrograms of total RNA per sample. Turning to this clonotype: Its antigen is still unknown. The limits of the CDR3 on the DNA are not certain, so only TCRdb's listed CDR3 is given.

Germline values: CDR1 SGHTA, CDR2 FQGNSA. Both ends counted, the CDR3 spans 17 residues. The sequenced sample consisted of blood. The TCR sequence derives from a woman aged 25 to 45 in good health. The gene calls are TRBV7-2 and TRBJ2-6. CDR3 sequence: CASSLAPWGRGANVPTF.